This T cell receptor beta chain was sequenced in a study of CD8+ T cells in alopecia areata. Study in general: A 6-month off-drug phase came after tofacitinib, which had lasted 6 to 18 months. Study outcomes and limitations: In scalp and blood during tofacitinib, many expanded lesional clones persisted. In patients, TCRs were shared less clearly than in mice, and HLA may possibly be involved.

Remarks on this clone: Its specificity is not known.

Treatment given: oral pan-JAK inhibitor, 5-10 mg twice daily. The germline CDR1 and CDR2 sequences are SGHDN and FVKESK. The CDR3 is 12 residues long. V gave up 4 bases and J gave up 7 bases; unmatched junction bases: 3. Reverse transcription of extracted RNA yielded cDNA, which provided the sequencing template. Data came from immunoSEQ multiplex PCR; TCRdb stores just in-frame clones and leaves some out. The table shows around 100,000 clones, with about three fifths occurring only once. V and J are TRBV14 and TRBJ1-1; 7 bases match TRBD1. The specimen comprised CD8+ T cells sorted from blood, sampled at roughly week 58, from a patient treated with tofacitinib. The TCR comes from a human donor with alopecia areata. CDR3 bases: TGTGCCAGCAGCCCGTGGGACAGTGAAGCTTTCTTT. Amino acid sequence: CASSPWDSEAFF.